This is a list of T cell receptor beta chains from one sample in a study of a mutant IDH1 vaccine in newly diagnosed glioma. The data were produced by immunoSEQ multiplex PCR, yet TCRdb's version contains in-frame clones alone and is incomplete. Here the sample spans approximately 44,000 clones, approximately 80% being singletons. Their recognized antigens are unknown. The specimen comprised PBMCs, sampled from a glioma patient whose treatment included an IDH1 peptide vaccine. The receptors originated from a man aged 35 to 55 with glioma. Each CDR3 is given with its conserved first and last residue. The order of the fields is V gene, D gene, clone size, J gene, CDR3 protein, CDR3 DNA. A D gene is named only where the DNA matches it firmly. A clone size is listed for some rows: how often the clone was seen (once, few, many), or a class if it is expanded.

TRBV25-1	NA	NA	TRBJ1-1	CASSETGWTEAFF	TGTGCCAGCAGTGAAACAGGGTGGACTGAAGCTTTCTTT
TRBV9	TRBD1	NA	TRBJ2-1	CASSVLTGGFHEQFF	TGTGCCAGCAGCGTACTTACAGGGGGCTTCCATGAGCAGTTCTTC
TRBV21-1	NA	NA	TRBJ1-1	CASANRTGLGQNTEAFF	TGTGCCAGCGCCAATAGGACAGGCCTGGGGCAAAACACTGAAGCTTTCTTT
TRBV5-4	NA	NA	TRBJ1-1	CASSLSRGEYTEAFF	TGTGCCAGCAGCTTGAGTCGCGGGGAGTACACTGAAGCTTTCTTT
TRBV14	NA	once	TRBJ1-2	CASSQDLRTREGYTF	TGTGCCAGCAGCCAAGATCTCCGGACAAGGGAGGGCTACACCTTC
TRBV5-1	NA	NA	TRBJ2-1	CASSSSPRGHNEQFF	TGCGCCAGCAGCTCCTCACCCAGGGGACACAATGAGCAGTTCTTC
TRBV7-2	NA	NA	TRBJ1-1	CASSLAAGQNTEAFF	TGTGCCAGCAGCTTGGCGGCGGGGCAGAACACTGAAGCTTTCTTT
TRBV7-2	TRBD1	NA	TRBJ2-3	CASSSLGTVSTDTQYF	TGTGCCAGCAGCTCTCTTGGGACAGTGAGCACAGATACGCAGTATTTT
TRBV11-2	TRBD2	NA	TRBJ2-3	CASSLLLAGSGDTQYF	TGTGCCAGCAGCTTACTTCTAGCGGGAAGCGGCGATACGCAGTATTTT
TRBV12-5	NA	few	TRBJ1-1	CASGLVRGDDTEAFF	TGTGCTAGTGGTTTGGTACGGGGGGACGACACTGAAGCTTTCTTT
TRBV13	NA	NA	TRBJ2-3	CASSLEGAPDTQYF	TGTGCCAGCAGCTTAGAGGGAGCCCCAGATACGCAGTATTTT
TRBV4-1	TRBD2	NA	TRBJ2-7	CASSQGLAGGLEQYF	TGCGCCAGCAGCCAAGGGCTAGCGGGAGGTCTCGAGCAGTACTTC
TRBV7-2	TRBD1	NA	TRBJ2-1	CASSPTGGSYNEQFF	TGTGCCAGCAGCCCGACAGGGGGCTCCTACAATGAGCAGTTCTTC
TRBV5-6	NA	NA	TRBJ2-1	CASSTGSGELYNEQFF	TGTGCCAGCAGCACCGGCAGCGGAGAGCTTTACAATGAGCAGTTCTTC
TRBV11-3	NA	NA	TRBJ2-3	CASSSGGVTGTDTQYF	TGTGCCAGCAGCTCCGGTGGAGTGACTGGCACAGATACGCAGTATTTT
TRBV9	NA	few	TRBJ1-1	CASSPHSGEAFF	TGTGCCAGCAGCCCCCACTCTGGTGAAGCTTTCTTT
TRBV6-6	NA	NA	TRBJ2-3	CASSDRVAGYTDTQYF	TGTGCCAGCAGCGACAGGGTAGCGGGGTACACAGATACGCAGTATTTT
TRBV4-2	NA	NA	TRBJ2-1	CASSHGRLGSYNEQFF	TGTGCCAGCAGCCATGGCCGACTGGGATCCTACAATGAGCAGTTCTTC
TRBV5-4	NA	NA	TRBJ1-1	CASSLSGTLNTEAFF	TGTGCCAGCAGCTTGTCCGGGACACTGAACACTGAAGCTTTCTTT
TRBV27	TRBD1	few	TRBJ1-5	CASGQGVHQPQHF	TGTGCCAGTGGACAGGGCGTTCATCAGCCCCAGCATTTT
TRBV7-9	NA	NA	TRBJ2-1	CASSLRVNRGGNEQFF	TGTGCCAGCAGCTTACGGGTTAACAGGGGAGGCAATGAGCAGTTCTTC
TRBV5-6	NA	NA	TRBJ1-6	CASSWNTRGGNSPLHF	TGTGCCAGCAGCTGGAATACCAGGGGCGGTAATTCACCCCTCCACTTT
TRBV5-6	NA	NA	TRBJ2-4	CASSPDIYHIQYF	TGTGCCAGCAGCCCGGATATTTATCACATTCAGTACTTC
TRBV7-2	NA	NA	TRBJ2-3	CASSLEVGPTDTQYF	TGTGCCAGCAGCTTAGAGGTCGGACCCACAGATACGCAGTATTTT
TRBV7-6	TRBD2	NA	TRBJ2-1	CASSPGLAERQFF	TGTGCCAGCAGCCCAGGACTAGCGGAGAGGCAGTTCTTC
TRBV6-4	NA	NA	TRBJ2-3	CASSDAPGGADTQYF	TGTGCCAGCAGTGATGCCCCCGGAGGGGCAGATACGCAGTATTTT
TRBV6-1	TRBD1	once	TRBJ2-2	CASREQGELTTGELFF	TGTGCCAGCAGGGAACAGGGGGAACTAACCACCGGGGAGCTGTTTTTT
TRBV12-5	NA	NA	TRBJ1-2	CASGSTAPLAYGYTF	TGTGCTAGTGGTTCGACGGCTCCTCTGGCCTATGGCTACACCTTC
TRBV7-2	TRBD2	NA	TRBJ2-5	CASSFQGGRETQYF	TGTGCCAGCAGCTTCCAGGGAGGGCGAGAGACCCAGTACTTC
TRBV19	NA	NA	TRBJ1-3	CASSATGNSGNTIYF	TGTGCCAGTAGTGCTACAGGGAACTCTGGAAACACCATATATTTT
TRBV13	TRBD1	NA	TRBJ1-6	CASSSGTGDGNSPLHF	TGTGCCAGCAGCTCCGGGACAGGGGATGGGAATTCACCCCTCCACTTT
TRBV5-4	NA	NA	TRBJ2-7	CASSLNPDRQAYEQYF	TGTGCCAGCAGCTTGAACCCTGACAGACAGGCCTACGAGCAGTACTTC
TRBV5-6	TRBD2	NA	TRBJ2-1	CASSLGLGTSASREFF	TGTGCCAGCAGCTTGGGATTGGGGACTAGTGCATCCAGGGAGTTCTTC
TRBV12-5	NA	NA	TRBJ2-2	CASGLVLGLFANTGELFF	TGTGCTAGTGGTTTGGTACTGGGACTCTTCGCGAACACCGGGGAGCTGTTTTTT
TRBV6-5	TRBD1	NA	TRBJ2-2	CASSLRQGAGELFF	TGTGCCAGCAGCCTGCGACAGGGGGCCGGGGAGCTGTTTTTT
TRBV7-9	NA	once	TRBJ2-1	CASSSADSSYNEQFF	TGTGCCAGCAGCTCGGCGGACAGCTCCTACAATGAGCAGTTCTTC
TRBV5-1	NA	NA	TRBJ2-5	CASSLDEETQYF	TGCGCCAGCAGCTTGGATGAAGAGACCCAGTACTTC
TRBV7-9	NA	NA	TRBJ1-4	CASSLGDGATNEKLFF	TGTGCCAGCAGCTTAGGGGACGGAGCAACTAATGAAAAACTGTTTTTT
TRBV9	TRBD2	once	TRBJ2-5	CASSVGAGGGETQYF	TGTGCCAGCAGCGTAGGGGCGGGAGGAGGGGAGACCCAGTACTTC
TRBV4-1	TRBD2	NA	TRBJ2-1	CASSQGPKRENLNEQFF	TGCGCCAGCAGCCAAGGCCCTAAGCGGGAGAATCTCAATGAGCAGTTCTTC
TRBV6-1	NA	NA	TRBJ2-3	CASSEVRRSTDTQYF	TGTGCCAGCAGTGAAGTTCGCAGGAGCACAGATACGCAGTATTTT
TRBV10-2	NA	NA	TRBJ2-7	CASSEGGYEQYF	TGCGCCAGCAGTGAGGGGGGCTACGAGCAGTACTTC
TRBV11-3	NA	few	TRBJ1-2	CASSPTGTYGYTF	TGTGCCAGCAGCCCTACAGGGACGTATGGCTACACCTTC
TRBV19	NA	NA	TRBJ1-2	CASRQEGWVYGYTF	TGTGCCAGTCGACAGGAAGGCTGGGTGTATGGCTACACCTTC
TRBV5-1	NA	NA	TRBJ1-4	CASSVGGQTNEKLFF	TGCGCCAGCAGCGTGGGGGGGCAGACTAATGAAAAACTGTTTTTT
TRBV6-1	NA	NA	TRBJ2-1	CASTSRGPNEQFF	TGTGCCAGCACCTCACGGGGCCCCAATGAGCAGTTCTTC
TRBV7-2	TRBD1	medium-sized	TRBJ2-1	CASSRTGTKYNEQFF	TGTGCCAGCAGCCGGACAGGGACAAAATACAATGAGCAGTTCTTC
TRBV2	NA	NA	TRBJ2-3	CASSDGPAGTDTQYF	TGTGCCAGCAGTGATGGTCCAGCGGGTACAGATACGCAGTATTTT